This entry lists 29 T cell receptor beta chains sequenced from one sample in a study of Ad26.COV2.S vaccination and SARS-CoV-2 variants. Generated by immunoSEQ multiplex PCR, the TCRdb table keeps only in-frame clones and is missing some. The sample contains around 340,000 clones, 80% to 90% of which appear only once. The treatment here: about 20 received Ad26.COV2.S at low or high dose, single or two shots; 5 received placebo; per-sample allocation not given. Vaccine and placebo recipients were sampled on day 63 after the first injection. Sequenced here: peripheral blood, sampled in a trial of Ad26.COV2.S vaccine versus placebo. The receptors come from a person between 18 and 65 years old who received the Ad26.COV2.S COVID-19 vaccine or a placebo.

The chain recombines TRBV6-1 with TRBJ2-1; 7 bases line up with TRBD2. This CDR3 is 14 amino acids long. Germline trimming cut 3 bases from V and 6 bases from J; bases unmatched to any gene: 5. Germline CDR1 and CDR2: MNHNS and SASEGT. This CDR3 is CASSDAGGGNEQFF. CDR3 in DNA: TGTGCCAGCAGTGACGCTGGGGGGGGCAATGAGCAGTTCTTC.

J is TRBJ1-5 and V is TRBV29-1, with 7 bases lining up with TRBD1. The length of the CDR3 is 18 residues. V shed 4 bases, J shed 1 base, and the junction held 16 bases outside the gene matches. The V gene's germline CDR1 is SQVTM and CDR2 ANQGSEA. This CDR3 reads CSVVLRDSGPRSNQPQHF. In nucleotides, the CDR3 is TGCAGCGTTGTCCTCCGGGACAGCGGGCCAAGGAGCAATCAGCCCCAGCATTTT.

The chain combines TRBV28 with TRBJ1-2; no reliable D call. Per the germline V gene, CDR1 is MDHEN and CDR2 is SYDVKM. The V gene lost 1 base and the J gene lost 8 bases, with 14 bases spanning the gap. The CDR3 totals 14 residues. CDR3 residues: CASSLSGRGGGYTF. The CDR3 DNA is TGTGCCAGCAGTTTATCCGGCCGTGGTGGGGGCTACACCTTC.

V is TRBV7-9 and J is TRBJ2-2, with D perhaps assigned TRBD1 or TRBD2 (5 bases each). Per germline, CDR1 SEHNR and CDR2 FQNEAQ (reference sequence). V was shortened by 3 bases and J by 7 bases, with 21 bases between the two germline ends. The CDR3 is 17 residues long. The DNA of the CDR3 is TGTGCCAGCAGCTTCCCCGGGACGGCCTACCAGGGCGGGGAGCTGTTTTTT. It encodes CASSFPGTAYQGGELFF.

This clone was detected only a few times. The CDR3 spells CASSFRGANTGELFF. CDR3 DNA sequence: TGTGCCAGCAGCTTTAGGGGCGCGAACACCGGGGAGCTGTTTTTT. The V gene is TRBV7-9, the J gene TRBJ2-2, with D perhaps TRBD1 (5 bases). Germline V gene sequence: CDR1 SEHNR, CDR2 FQNEAQ (reference sequence). There are 15 residues in the CDR3. The ends were cut back, 3 bases at V and 0 bases at J, with 8 bases in the middle.

The V call is TRBV27, the J call TRBJ2-7, with 9 bases fitting TRBD2. The germline CDR1 and CDR2 sequences are MNHEY and SMNVEV (reference sequence). The CDR3 has 12 residues. The V and J ends lost 4 bases and 7 bases, in that order; junction bases with no gene match: 2. CDR3 amino acids: CASSSGLAEQYF. CDR3 in DNA: TGTGCCAGCAGTTCCGGACTAGCGGAGCAGTACTTC.

This rearrangement joins TRBV4-1 to TRBJ2-1; possibly TRBD2 for D (6 bases). This CDR3 is built from 14 residues. V shed 0 bases and J shed 8 bases, with 11 bases lying between them. The V gene's germline CDR1 is MGHRA and CDR2 YSYEKL. CDR3: CASSQDRGWDEQFF. The CDR3 nucleotides are TGCGCCAGCAGCCAAGATCGGGGGTGGGATGAGCAGTTCTTC.

The chain has TRBV19 and TRBJ1-6; 7 nucleotides line up with TRBD1. CDR3 size: 14 residues. With 6 bases clipped from V and 6 bases from J, the junction kept 5 bases outside the gene matches. Germline V gene lookup returns CDR1 LNHDA and CDR2 SQIVND (reference sequence). In DNA form, the CDR3 reads TGTGCCAGTAGGACGAGGGACAGTAATTCACCCCTCCACTTT. As protein: CASRTRDSNSPLHF.

The gene calls are TRBV7-2 and TRBJ1-1; D uncertain. The V end was cut by 5 bases, the J end by 4 bases, with 8 bases between. Germline V gene lookup returns CDR1 SGHTA and CDR2 FQGNSA. The CDR3 length is 12 residues. CDR3 DNA: TGTGCCAGCAGCCACCTTGGCACTGAAGCTTTCTTT. Its translation: CASSHLGTEAFF.

The chain recombines TRBV5-1 with TRBJ2-5, with a possible D match to TRBD1 (6 bases). CDR1 and CDR2 from the germline V gene are SGHRS and YFSETQ. With 3 bases removed from V and 1 base from J, the gap between germline ends came to 7 bases. The CDR3 spans 13 residues. The CDR3: CASSWGPQETQYF. The CDR3 DNA reads TGCGCCAGCAGCTGGGGGCCCCAAGAGACCCAGTACTTC.

The gene calls are TRBV9 and TRBJ2-1; TRBD2 aligns across 14 bases. V dropped 0 bases and J dropped 6; count of bases not matched to a gene: 5. This CDR3 region has 17 residues. The germline V gene encodes CDR1 SGDLS and CDR2 YYNGEE. In DNA, the CDR3 is TGTGCCAGCAGCGTAGACCCGACTAGCGGGAGGGCCAATGAGCAGTTCTTC. Translated, it gives CASSVDPTSGRANEQFF.

This chain joins TRBV3-1 (or the pseudogene TRBV3-2) and TRBJ2-7; D is unclear. The CDR3 contains 13 residues. CDR1 is LGHDT and CDR2 is YNNKEL in the germline V gene (reference sequence). Trimming stripped 4 bases from V and 2 bases from J, with 9 bases between. The CDR3 here is CASSRGLPYEQYF. In nucleotides, the CDR3 is TGTGCCAGCAGCCGTGGCTTGCCCTACGAGCAGTACTTC.

This chain connects TRBV6-2 or TRBV6-3 to TRBJ1-5; no definite D call. The CDR3 extends over 11 amino acids. Trimming removed 2 bases at V and 9 bases at J, with 5 bases between. Germline V lookup: CDR1 MNHEY, CDR2 SVGEGT. The CDR3 reads CASSYGGPQHF. The CDR3 DNA reads as TGTGCCAGCAGTTACGGTGGGCCCCAGCATTTT.

This clone was counted a few times. This chain uses TRBV13 with TRBJ1-5; a weak D match, TRBD1 (6 bases). Germline CDR1 reads PRHDT; CDR2 reads FYEKMQ (reference sequence). CDR3 length equals 14 residues. Deletions cut 2 bases from V and 6 bases from J, with 11 bases between. The CDR3 DNA reads as TGTGCCAGCAGCTTACGGGGGGCGGGTCAGCCCCAGCATTTT. Translated, it gives CASSLRGAGQPQHF.

The CDR3: CASSEAGGGGYTF. DNA of the CDR3: TGTGCCAGCAGTGAAGCTGGGGGGGGCGGCTACACCTTC. The rearrangement joins TRBV2 to TRBJ1-2; D perhaps matches TRBD1 (6 bases). The CDR3 length is 13 residues. The germline gives CDR1 SNHLY, CDR2 FYNNEI. Between the trimmed V and J ends, which lost 0 bases and 8 bases, there was a span of 10 bases.

The V gene is TRBV28, the J gene TRBJ2-3; weak D call: TRBD2 (6 bases). The germline V gene encodes CDR1 MDHEN and CDR2 SYDVKM. The CDR3 is 16 amino acids. Trimming removed 8 bases from V and 2 bases from J, with 20 bases in between. For the CDR3, the DNA is TGTGCCAGCGGCCATGGGACTTCCCCGGACACAGATACGCAGTATTTT. Protein: CASGHGTSPDTDTQYF. Full variable domain (rest looked up from reference TRBV28 and TRBJ2-3): DVKVTQSSRYLVKRTGEKVFLECVQDMDHENMFWYRQDPGLGLRLIYFSYDVKMKEKGDIPEGYSVSREKKERFSLILESASTNQTSMYLCASGHGTSPDTDTQYFGPGTRLTVL.

The chain employs TRBV10-3 and TRBJ2-3, with D possibly being TRBD1 or TRBD2 (5 bases each). V gave up 9 bases and J gave up 2 bases, with 15 bases separating them. The CDR3 spans 14 residues. The germline CDR1 and CDR2 sequences are ENHRY and SYGVKD. Written as DNA, the CDR3 is TGTGCCATGCAACGGGACCCAACCACAGATACGCAGTATTTT. Amino acid sequence: CAMQRDPTTDTQYF.

The V call is TRBV7-9, the J call TRBJ2-5; D gene ambiguous. Trimming removed 5 bases from V and 5 bases from J, with 9 bases in between. The CDR3 runs to 12 residues. Germline CDR1 reads SEHNR; CDR2 reads FQNEAQ (reference sequence). CDR3 bases: TGTGCCAGCAGCGGATTAGGCGAGACCCAGTACTTC. This translates into CASSGLGETQYF.

V and J are TRBV7-9 and TRBJ2-6, with 12 bases lining up with TRBD1. Trimming removed 8 bases from V and 2 bases from J; junction bases left unmatched: 4. The CDR3 is 16 amino acids. Germline V lookup: CDR1 SEHNR, CDR2 FQNEAQ (reference sequence). The DNA of the CDR3 is TGTGCCAGCTCCGGGACAGGGGGCGCTGGGGCCAACGTCCTGACTTTC. Translation: CASSGTGGAGANVLTF.

The genes are TRBV18 and TRBJ2-4; 8 bases align to TRBD1. The CDR3 runs to 14 residues. Germline V gives CDR1 KGHSH, CDR2 LQKENI. J lost 6 bases, V lost 3 bases, and 4 bases had no gene match. The CDR3 region is CASSPDRVGNIQYF. The CDR3 region has the DNA TGTGCCAGCTCACCGGACAGGGTCGGAAACATTCAGTACTTC.

The genes are TRBV7-2 and TRBJ1-4, with a weak D call TRBD1 (5 bases). Trimming shortened V by 3 bases and J by 1 base, and 9 bases separated the two germline ends. From germline, CDR1 is SGHTA and CDR2 FQGNSA. The CDR3 length is 15 residues. The CDR3 reads CASSFGGGTNEKLFF. For the CDR3, the DNA is TGTGCCAGCAGCTTTGGGGGAGGAACTAATGAAAAACTGTTTTTT.

The rearrangement links TRBV6-2 or TRBV6-3 to TRBJ2-2, with 7 positions matching TRBD2. V was pared by 4 bases and J by 3 bases, with 5 bases of the junction left unmatched. Looked up from germline, CDR1 is MNHEY and CDR2 is SVGEGT. The CDR3 loop spans 15 amino acids. Here the CDR3 reads CASSWWGGDTGELFF. In DNA, the CDR3 is TGTGCCAGCAGTTGGTGGGGGGGAGACACCGGGGAGCTGTTTTTT.

V gene TRBV7-2 combines with J gene TRBJ2-7; 9 bases agree with TRBD1. Germline lookup yields CDR1 SGHTA and CDR2 FQGNSA. The CDR3 runs to 14 residues. J gave up 4 bases and V 8 bases, and 9 bases lay outside the gene matches. The CDR3 DNA sequence: TGTGCCAGCGGGGGGACAGGGCTGAAGTACGAGCAGTACTTC. Protein product: CASGGTGLKYEQYF.

As DNA, the CDR3 is TGTGCCAGCAGCTTAGGTAGCGAGACCCAGTACTTC. Its protein is CASSLGSETQYF. The genes are TRBV11-3 and TRBJ2-5; D gene unclear. This CDR3 is 12 amino acids long. CDR1 SGHNT and CDR2 YENEEA come from the germline V gene. V lost 1 base, J lost 5 bases, and 5 bases lay in between.

V and J are TRBV9 and TRBJ2-3; 11 bases agree with TRBD2. The CDR3 covers 18 residues. Unmatched junction bases numbered 13, after V lost 1 base and J lost 6 bases. Germline loops: CDR1 SGDLS, CDR2 YYNGEE. CDR3 DNA: TGTGCCAGCAGCGTAAGAGTACTAGCGGGAGAGGGCAGGGATACGCAGTATTTT. This sequence encodes CASSVRVLAGEGRDTQYF. Drawing the rest from reference TRBV9 and TRBJ2-3, the complete variable domain is DSGVTQTPKHLITATGQRVTLRCSPRSGDLSVYWYQQSLDQGLQFLIQYYNGEERAKGNILERFSAQQFPDLHSELNLSSLELGDSALYFCASSVRVLAGEGRDTQYFGPGTRLTVL.

This clone appeared a few times. This chain joins TRBV12-3 or TRBV12-4 and TRBJ1-5, with unresolved D. CDR3 length: 13 residues. Trimming stripped 4 bases from V and 10 bases from J, with 14 bases between. DNA of the CDR3: TGTGCCAGCAGTTCCAGCGGGCGGGGTCCCCAGCATTTT. Its protein is CASSSSGRGPQHF.

The rearrangement links TRBV19 to TRBJ2-1; D is perhaps TRBD1 (6 bases). Germline CDR1 and CDR2: LNHDA and SQIVND (reference sequence). The CDR3 covers 15 residues. V shed 5 bases and J shed 9 bases, with 20 bases lying between them. The CDR3 is CASSWTAESGGEQFF. As DNA, the CDR3 is TGTGCCAGTAGTTGGACAGCCGAAAGCGGCGGTGAGCAGTTCTTC. Supplemented by reference TRBV19 and TRBJ2-1, the full variable domain reads DGGITQSPKYLFRKEGQNVTLSCEQNLNHDAMYWYRQDPGQGLRLIYYSQIVNDFQKGDIAEGYSVSREKKESFPLTVTSAQKNPTAFYLCASSWTAESGGEQFFGPGTRLTVL.

J is TRBJ2-3 and V is TRBV24-1; TRBD2 agrees at 10 bases. There are 14 residues in the CDR3. The V gene end was trimmed by 6 bases and the J gene end by 4 bases; junction bases not matched to a gene: 3. Germline V gene lookup returns CDR1 KGHDR and CDR2 SFDVKD. The CDR3 sequence is CATSQREGADTQYF. CDR3 DNA sequence: TGTGCCACCAGTCAGCGGGAGGGCGCAGATACGCAGTATTTT.

The chain couples TRBV7-9 to TRBJ1-2; D gene unclear. V was shortened by 5 bases and J by 7 bases, with 23 bases between the two germline ends. Germline V gives CDR1 SEHNR, CDR2 FQNEAQ (reference sequence). CDR3 length: 16 amino acids. The CDR3 region has the DNA TGTGCCAGCAGCCTCCACCCCCTTGAGGGAACCTCTGGCTACACCTTC. Protein: CASSLHPLEGTSGYTF.